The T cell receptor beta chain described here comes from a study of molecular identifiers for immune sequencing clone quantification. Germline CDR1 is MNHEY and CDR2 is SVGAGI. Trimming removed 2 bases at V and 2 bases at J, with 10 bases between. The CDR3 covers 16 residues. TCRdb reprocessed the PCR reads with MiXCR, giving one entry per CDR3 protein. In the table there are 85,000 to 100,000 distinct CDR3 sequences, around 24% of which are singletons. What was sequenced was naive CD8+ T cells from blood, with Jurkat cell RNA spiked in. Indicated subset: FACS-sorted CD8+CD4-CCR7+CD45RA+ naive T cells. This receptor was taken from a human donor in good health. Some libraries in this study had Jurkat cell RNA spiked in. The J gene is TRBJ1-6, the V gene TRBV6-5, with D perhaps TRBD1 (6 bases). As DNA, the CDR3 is TGTGCCAGCAGTTACGGGGACATACCCTATAATTCACCCCTCCACTTT. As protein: CASSYGDIPYNSPLHF.